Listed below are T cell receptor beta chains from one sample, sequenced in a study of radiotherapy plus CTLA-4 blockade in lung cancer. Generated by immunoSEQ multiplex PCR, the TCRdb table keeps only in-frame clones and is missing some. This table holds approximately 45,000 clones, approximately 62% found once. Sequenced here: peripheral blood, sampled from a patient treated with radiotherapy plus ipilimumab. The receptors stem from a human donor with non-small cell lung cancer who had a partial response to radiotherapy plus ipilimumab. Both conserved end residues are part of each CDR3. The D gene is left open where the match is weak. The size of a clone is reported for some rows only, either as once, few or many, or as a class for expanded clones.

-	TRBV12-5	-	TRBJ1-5	CASGTGGWTQHF	TGTGCTAGTGGCACCGGGGGGTGGACCCAGCATTTT
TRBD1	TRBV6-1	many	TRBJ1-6	CASSEAGTVGNSPLHF	TGTGCCAGCAGTGAAGCTGGGACAGTTGGTAATTCACCCCTCCACTTT
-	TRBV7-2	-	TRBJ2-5	CASSLGRDSGLMGQETQYF	TGTGCCAGCAGCTTAGGACGGGACTCTGGTCTGATGGGCCAAGAGACCCAGTACTTC
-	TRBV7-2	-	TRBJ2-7	CASSPPRDNEQYF	TGTGCCAGCAGCCCCCCCAGGGATAACGAGCAGTACTTC
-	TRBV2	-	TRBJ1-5	CASSGSPGQPQHF	TGTGCCAGCAGTGGGTCTCCCGGGCAGCCCCAGCATTTT
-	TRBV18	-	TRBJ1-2	CASSPSAGNYGYTF	TGTGCCAGCTCACCGTCGGCAGGGAACTATGGCTACACCTTC
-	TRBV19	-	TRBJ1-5	CASRTGQGSYQPQHF	TGTGCCAGTAGGACTGGGCAGGGGAGTTATCAGCCCCAGCATTTT
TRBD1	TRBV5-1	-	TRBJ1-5	CASSLGQGQEPQHF	TGCGCCAGCAGCTTGGGACAGGGCCAGGAGCCCCAGCATTTT
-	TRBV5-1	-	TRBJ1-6	CASSLGPDLPGSPLHF	TGCGCCAGCAGCTTGGGGCCGGATCTACCCGGGTCACCCCTCCACTTT
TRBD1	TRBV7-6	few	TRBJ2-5	CASSYIQGAGETQYF	TGTGCCAGCAGCTATATACAGGGGGCGGGGGAGACCCAGTACTTC
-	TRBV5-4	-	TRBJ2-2	CASSVSGANTGELFF	TGTGCCAGCAGCGTTAGCGGAGCGAACACCGGGGAGCTGTTTTTT
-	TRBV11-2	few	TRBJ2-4	CASRPNYQNIQYF	TGTGCCAGCCGCCCCAACTATCAAAACATTCAGTACTTC
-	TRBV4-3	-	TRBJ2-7	CASSQDRGYEQYF	TGCGCCAGCAGCCAAGATAGGGGGTACGAGCAGTACTTC
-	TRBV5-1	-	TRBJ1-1	CASSPGGRETEAFF	TGCGCCAGCTCCCCCGGGGGGCGGGAAACTGAAGCTTTCTTT
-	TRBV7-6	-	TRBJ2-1	CASSSPDGAYNEQFF	TGTGCCAGCAGCTCCCCAGACGGGGCCTACAATGAGCAGTTCTTC
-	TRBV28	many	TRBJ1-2	CASIQGGANYGYTF	TGTGCCAGCATACAGGGCGGAGCTAACTATGGCTACACCTTC
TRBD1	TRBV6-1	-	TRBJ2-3	CASSEEGARVYTQYF	TGTGCCAGCAGTGAAGAGGGGGCGCGGGTTTATACGCAGTATTTT
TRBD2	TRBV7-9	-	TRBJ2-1	CASSSPGAGGWNEQFF	TGTGCCAGCAGCTCCCCGGGAGCGGGAGGATGGAATGAGCAGTTCTTC
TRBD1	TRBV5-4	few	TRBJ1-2	CASSSQGGTYEGYGYTF	TGTGCCAGCAGCTCTCAGGGGGGAACGTATGAAGGCTATGGCTACACCTTC
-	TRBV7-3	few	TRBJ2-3	CASSPGTDTQYF	TGTGCCAGCAGCCCAGGGACAGATACGCAGTATTTT
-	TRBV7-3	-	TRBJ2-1	CASSPGASGPRGEQFF	TGTGCCAGCAGCCCAGGGGCTAGCGGCCCCCGGGGTGAGCAGTTCTTC
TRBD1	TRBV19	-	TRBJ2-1	CASSIRDSPYNEQFF	TGTGCCAGTAGTATAAGGGACAGTCCCTACAATGAGCAGTTCTTC
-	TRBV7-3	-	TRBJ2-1	CASSPPRGGGVF	TGTGCCAGCAGCCCCCCCAGAGGGGGCGGGGTCTTC
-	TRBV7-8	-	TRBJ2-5	CASSFSTGEETQYF	TGTGCCAGCAGCTTTAGTACGGGAGAAGAGACCCAGTACTTC
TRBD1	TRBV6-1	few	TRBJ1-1	CASSDRWTGAEAFF	TGTGCCAGCAGTGATCGGTGGACAGGAGCCGAAGCTTTCTTT
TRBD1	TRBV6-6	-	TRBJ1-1	CASTPTGGGTEAFF	TGTGCCAGCACGCCAACAGGGGGCGGGACTGAAGCTTTCTTT
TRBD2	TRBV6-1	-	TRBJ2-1	CASSVLAGGNEQFF	TGTGCCAGCAGTGTCCTAGCGGGAGGTAATGAGCAGTTCTTC
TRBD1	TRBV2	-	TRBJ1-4	CASLGTGDEKLFF	TGTGCGTCGCTGGGGACAGGGGATGAAAAACTGTTTTTT
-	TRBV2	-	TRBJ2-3	CASSEANRVRTDTQYF	TGTGCCAGCAGTGAAGCCAACAGGGTACGAACAGATACGCAGTATTTT
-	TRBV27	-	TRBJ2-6	CASKLLSGANVLTF	TGTGCCAGCAAACTCCTCTCTGGGGCCAACGTCCTGACTTTC
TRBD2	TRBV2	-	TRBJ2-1	CASSPTSGYNEQFF	TGTGCCAGCAGTCCAACTAGCGGTTACAATGAGCAGTTCTTC
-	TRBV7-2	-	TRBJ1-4	CASSLRGGGPNEKLFF	TGTGCCAGCAGCTTACGGGGAGGAGGTCCTAATGAAAAACTGTTTTTT
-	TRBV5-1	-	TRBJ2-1	CASSLRLDSSLSYNEQFF	TGCGCCAGCAGCTTGAGACTTGACTCCTCACTCTCCTACAATGAGCAGTTCTTC
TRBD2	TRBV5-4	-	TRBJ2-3	CASSQDPHGTSGVTDTQYF	TGTGCCAGCAGCCAAGATCCCCATGGGACTAGCGGGGTCACAGATACGCAGTATTTT
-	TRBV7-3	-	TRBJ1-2	CASSSPGQNSYGYTF	TGTGCCAGCAGCTCGCCCGGACAGAATTCTTATGGCTACACCTTC
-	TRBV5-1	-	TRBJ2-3	CASSLEGGRTDTQYF	TGCGCCAGCAGCTTGGAGGGGGGGCGCACAGATACGCAGTATTTT
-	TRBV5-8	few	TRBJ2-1	CASSSGTSSSKSDEQFF	TGTGCCAGCAGCTCCGGGACATCGAGCTCAAAGAGCGATGAGCAGTTCTTC
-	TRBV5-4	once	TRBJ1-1	CASSPPGDTKGTEAFF	TGTGCCAGCAGCCCCCCCGGGGACACAAAGGGGACTGAAGCTTTCTTT
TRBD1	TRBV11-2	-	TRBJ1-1	CASSPPGGRQGLTEAFF	TGTGCCAGCAGCCCCCCAGGTGGGCGACAGGGGTTGACTGAAGCTTTCTTT
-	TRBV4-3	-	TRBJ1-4	CASSQGTGLGEKLFF	TGCGCCAGCAGCCAAGGCACAGGGCTCGGGGAAAAACTGTTTTTT
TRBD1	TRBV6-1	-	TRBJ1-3	CASSVGQGAGNTIYF	TGTGCCAGCAGTGTGGGACAGGGGGCAGGAAACACCATATATTTT
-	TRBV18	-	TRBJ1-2	CASSPPLAQVPRYTF	TGTGCCAGCTCACCACCTTTGGCACAGGTGCCGCGCTACACCTTC
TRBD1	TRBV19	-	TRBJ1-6	CASSIGGQGNSPLHF	TGTGCCAGTAGTATCGGAGGACAGGGTAATTCACCCCTCCACTTT
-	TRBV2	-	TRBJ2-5	CASSFLGAETQYF	TGTGCCAGCAGCTTCCTGGGGGCAGAGACCCAGTACTTC
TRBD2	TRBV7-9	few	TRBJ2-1	CASSSLLAGGYNEQFF	TGTGCCAGCAGCTCCCTTCTAGCGGGGGGTTACAATGAGCAGTTCTTC
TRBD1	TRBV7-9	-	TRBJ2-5	CASSLGTGALETQYF	TGTGCCAGCAGCTTAGGGACAGGGGCGTTAGAGACCCAGTACTTC
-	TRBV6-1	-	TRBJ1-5	CASSGVGAGNQPQHF	TGTGCCAGCAGTGGTGTAGGGGCAGGCAATCAGCCCCAGCATTTT
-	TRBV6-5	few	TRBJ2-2	CASSNPGGRTGELFF	TGTGCCAGCTCTAACCCCGGGGGGCGAACCGGGGAGCTGTTTTTT
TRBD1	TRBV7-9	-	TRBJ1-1	CASSLEPGQLNTEAFF	TGTGCCAGCAGCTTAGAGCCGGGACAGTTGAACACTGAAGCTTTCTTT